Listed here is a single T cell receptor beta chain. Trimming took off 7 bases at V and 5 bases at J, with 17 bases between the two ends. The CDR3 has 13 residues. The germline gives CDR1 SQVTM, CDR2 ANQGSEA. The data derive from a study of beta chain features in type 1 diabetes. All of the isolated RNA was reverse transcribed, so expressed TCRB transcripts were sequenced. Sequenced by immunoSEQ multiplex PCR; TCRdb stores in-frame clones only, minus some. The data show roughly 150,000 clones, around 10% seen once. The chain is built from TRBV29-1 and TRBJ1-1; no clear D gene. The sequenced material came from central memory CD4+ T cells from blood. The TCR sequence derives from a man aged 18 to 29 in good health. CDR3 DNA sequence: TGCAGCGCCCGGGGAAGAGGGTGGACTGAAGCTTTCTTT. This translates into CSARGRGWTEAFF.